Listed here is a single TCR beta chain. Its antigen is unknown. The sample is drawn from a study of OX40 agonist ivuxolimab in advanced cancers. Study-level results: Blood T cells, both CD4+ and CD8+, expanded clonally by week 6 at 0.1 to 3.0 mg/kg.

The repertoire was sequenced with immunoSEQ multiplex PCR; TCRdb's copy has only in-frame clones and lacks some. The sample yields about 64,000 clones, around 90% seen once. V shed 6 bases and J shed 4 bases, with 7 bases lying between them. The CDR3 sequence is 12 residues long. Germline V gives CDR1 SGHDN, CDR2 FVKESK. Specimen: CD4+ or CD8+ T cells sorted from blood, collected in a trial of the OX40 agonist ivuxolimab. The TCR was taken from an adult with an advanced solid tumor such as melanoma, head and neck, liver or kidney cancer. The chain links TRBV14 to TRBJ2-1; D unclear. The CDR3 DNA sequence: TGTGCCAGCAGTCTTACATACAATGAGCAGTTCTTC. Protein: CASSLTYNEQFF. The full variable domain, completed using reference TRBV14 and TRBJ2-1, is EAGVTQFPSHSVIEKGQTVTLRCDPISGHDNLYWYRRVMGKEIKFLLHFVKESKQDESGMPNNRFLAERTGGTYSTLKVQPAELEDSGVYFCASSLTYNEQFFGPGTRLTVL.